The clone carrying this T cell receptor (beta chain) has just a few counts. Its antigen is undetermined. The sample is drawn from a study of response to subunit inactivated influenza vaccine. General study results and limits: Each seasonal influenza vaccination recruits few new T cells, the authors suggested.

TCRdb itself ran the RT-PCR reads through MiXCR, one entry per CDR3 protein. The profile shows about 780,000 distinct CDR3 sequences, around 18% of them singletons. Deletions cut 0 bases from V and 5 bases from J, with 7 bases between. This CDR3 spans 12 amino acids. The germline V gene encodes CDR1 SQVTM and CDR2 ANQGSEA. The rearrangement links TRBV29-1 to TRBJ1-2; D is unresolved. The sample consisted of PBMCs from blood, taken 5 to 6 days after vaccination. This clonotype originated in a man aged 45-65 years who received an inactivated influenza vaccine. The CDR3 bases are TGCAGCGTTGAAGATTGGCAATATGGCTACACCTTC. Residues: CSVEDWQYGYTF.